The 30 T cell receptor beta chains given below trace back to one sample, sequenced in a study of T cell changes during pregnancy in multiple sclerosis. The repertoire was sequenced with immunoSEQ multiplex PCR; TCRdb's copy has only in-frame clones and lacks some. The table records 35,000 to 45,000 clones, about nine tenths of them present only once. Sequenced here: peripheral blood, sampled in the third trimester of pregnancy. Receptor source: a female donor in good health, enrolled as a control in a pregnancy study.

The V gene is TRBV30, the J gene TRBJ2-5; D remains unclear. V lost 2 bases and J lost 2, with 3 bases in between. The germline V gene encodes CDR1 GTSNPN and CDR2 SVGIG (reference sequence). The CDR3 covers 11 residues. CDR3 sequence (DNA): TGTGCCTGGAGTTCGCAAGAGACCCAGTACTTC. Its protein product is CAWSSQETQYF.

This chain uses TRBV5-5 with TRBJ2-7; 7 bases line up with TRBD1. Trimming cost V 4 bases and J 4 bases; bases outside gene matches: 14. This CDR3 spans 16 amino acids. The germline CDR1 and CDR2 sequences are SGHKS and YYEKEE (reference sequence). The CDR3 DNA reads as TGTGCCAGCAGCCGATCATTCAACAGGGGCCGTTACGAGCAGTACTTC. Protein product: CASSRSFNRGRYEQYF.

The gene calls are TRBV4-2 and TRBJ2-5; 8 positions match TRBD2. V trimming: 1 base; J trimming: 1 base; junction bases outside the gene matches: 8. Per germline, CDR1 LGHNA and CDR2 YNFKEQ. This CDR3 spans 17 amino acids. This chain's CDR3 is CASSQVSSGSLQETQYF. Here the CDR3 DNA reads TGTGCCAGCAGCCAAGTCAGCAGCGGGAGCCTCCAAGAGACCCAGTACTTC.

The V and J genes are TRBV13 and TRBJ2-7; tentative D call: TRBD2 (6 bases). Trimming shortened V by 5 bases and J by 0 bases, and 11 bases separated the two germline ends. This CDR3 is built from 14 residues. The germline V gene encodes CDR1 PRHDT and CDR2 FYEKMQ (reference sequence). CDR3: CASSVRDSSYEQYF. The CDR3 nucleotides read TGTGCCAGCAGCGTACGGGACTCCTCCTACGAGCAGTACTTC. Together with reference TRBV13 and TRBJ2-7, the CDR3 gives the full variable domain: AAGVIQSPRHLIKEKRETATLKCYPIPRHDTVYWYQQGPGQDPQFLISFYEKMQSDKGSIPDRFSAQQFSDYHSELNMSSLELGDSALYFCASSVRDSSYEQYFGPGTRLTVT.

The rearrangement uses TRBV10-3 and TRBJ2-5, with 8 positions matching TRBD1. The trim removed 5 bases at V and 0 bases at J, leaving 5 bases unmatched. The CDR3 has 15 residues. The V gene's germline CDR1 is ENHRY and CDR2 SYGVKD. This chain's CDR3 is CAISYDRGDQETQYF. CDR3 bases: TGTGCCATCAGTTATGACAGGGGCGACCAAGAGACCCAGTACTTC.

J is TRBJ1-5 and V is TRBV7-9, with D perhaps matching TRBD1 (5 bases). The germline V and J ends were trimmed by 1 base and 6 bases, with 19 bases remaining between them. The CDR3 contains 17 residues. Germline CDR1 and CDR2: SEHNR and FQNEAQ (reference sequence). This CDR3 is CASSLGPNGGLAQPQHF. In DNA form, the CDR3 reads TGTGCCAGCAGCTTAGGACCAAACGGGGGATTAGCTCAGCCCCAGCATTTT.

The chain uses TRBV19 and TRBJ1-1; possible D gene TRBD1, 6 bases. V lost 5 bases and J 6 bases, leaving 16 bases between the germline ends. Germline V lookup: CDR1 LNHDA, CDR2 SQIVND (reference sequence). This CDR3 has 14 amino acids. CDR3 loop: CASSRLQQGSEAFF. The CDR3 nucleotides read TGTGCCAGTAGTCGTCTCCAACAGGGTTCTGAAGCTTTCTTT.

V gene TRBV7-9 combines with J gene TRBJ1-6; a weak D match, TRBD1 (5 bases). There are 17 residues in the CDR3. V shed 1 base and J shed 10 bases, with 20 bases lying between them. Germline V CDR1 and CDR2: SEHNR, FQNEAQ (reference sequence). The CDR3 sequence: CASSLDPPGLLRSPLHF. The CDR3 DNA reads TGTGCCAGCAGCTTAGATCCCCCGGGACTGCTGCGCTCACCCCTCCACTTT.

This rearrangement joins TRBV27 to TRBJ2-7, with TRBD1 matching 7 bases. Trimming took 3 bases from V and 4 from J; bases not matched to a gene: 3. The CDR3 consists of 13 residues. CDR1 and CDR2 (germline): MNHEY, SMNVEV (reference sequence). This chain's CDR3 is CASSFGTAYEQYF. The CDR3 bases are TGTGCCAGCAGTTTCGGGACAGCGTACGAGCAGTACTTC.

This chain links TRBV5-6 with TRBJ1-3; 8 nucleotides agree with TRBD1. From germline, CDR1 is SGHDT and CDR2 YYEEEE. The V segment lost 1 base and the J segment 3 bases; nucleotides outside the gene matches: 3. The CDR3 covers 15 residues. CDR3 loop: CASSLQGAGGNTIYF. CDR3 DNA: TGTGCCAGCAGCTTGCAGGGGGCAGGTGGAAACACCATATATTTT.

This rearrangement joins TRBV19 to TRBJ2-2; TRBD2 is a possible D gene (6 bases). V was clipped by 2 bases and J by 5 bases, with 18 bases between them. CDR3 length equals 17 residues. Germline loops: CDR1 LNHDA, CDR2 SQIVND (reference sequence). The chain's CDR3 is CASSITGWRAKTGELFF. Written as DNA, the CDR3 is TGTGCCAGTAGTATAACCGGGTGGAGGGCCAAAACCGGGGAGCTGTTTTTT. Filled out from reference TRBV19 and TRBJ2-2, the complete variable domain reads DGGITQSPKYLFRKEGQNVTLSCEQNLNHDAMYWYRQDPGQGLRLIYYSQIVNDFQKGDIAEGYSVSREKKESFPLTVTSAQKNPTAFYLCASSITGWRAKTGELFFGEGSRLTVL.

The rearrangement links TRBV5-1 to TRBJ2-7, with 8 nucleotides matching TRBD2. V gave up 5 bases and J gave up 3 bases; unmatched junction bases: 7. This CDR3 contains 14 residues. CDR1 is SGHRS, CDR2 YFSETQ, per germline. The DNA for the CDR3 is TGCGCCAGCAGTTTCAATAGCGGGGACTACGAGCAGTACTTC. This encodes CASSFNSGDYEQYF.

The chain recombines TRBV7-9 with TRBJ2-1, with 7 bases aligning to TRBD2. Germline V gene lookup returns CDR1 SEHNR and CDR2 FQNEAQ (reference sequence). J gave up 0 bases and V 3 bases, and 11 bases lay outside the gene matches. The CDR3 runs 18 residues. For the CDR3, the DNA is TGTGCCAGCAGCTTGGGTCGGCTAGCGGCCAGCTCCTACAATGAGCAGTTCTTC. This encodes CASSLGRLAASSYNEQFF. Full variable domain (outside the CDR3, taken from reference TRBV7-9 and TRBJ2-1): DTGVSQNPRHKITKRGQNVTFRCDPISEHNRLYWYRQTLGQGPEFLTYFQNEAQLEKSRLLSDRFSAERPKGSFSTLEIQRTEQGDSAMYLCASSLGRLAASSYNEQFFGPGTRLTVL.

The chain recombines TRBV7-3 with TRBJ2-3; the D gene is possibly TRBD2 (5 bases). This CDR3 region has 15 residues. Trimming removed 6 bases at V and 4 bases at J, with 17 bases between. Germline loops: CDR1 SGHTA, CDR2 FQGTGA. DNA for the CDR3: TGTGCCAGCAGTCTTATCTCGGGGAGTTCAGATACGCAGTATTTT. Translation gives CASSLISGSSDTQYF.

The rearrangement links TRBV7-6 to TRBJ2-1, with 7 bases identical to TRBD2. The CDR3 sequence is 16 residues long. CDR1 is SGHVS, CDR2 FNYEAQ, per germline. The ends lost 1 base at V and 0 bases at J; junction bases unmatched: 3. This CDR3 is CASSLVQRGSYNEQFF. The CDR3 region has the DNA TGTGCCAGCAGCTTAGTTCAGCGGGGCTCCTACAATGAGCAGTTCTTC.

The chain is built from TRBV5-1 and TRBJ2-2; 14 bases agree with TRBD2. The trim removed 2 bases at V and 0 bases at J, leaving 15 bases unmatched. The CDR3 sequence is 22 residues long. In germline, CDR1 is SGHRS, CDR2 YFSETQ. The CDR3 DNA follows: TGCGCCAGCAGCTTATCCTTTGTACTTGGGGGACTAGCGGGGGCGAACACCGGGGAGCTGTTTTTT. Translating it yields CASSLSFVLGGLAGANTGELFF.

V usage is TRBV5-4 and J usage is TRBJ2-7; 11 bases fit TRBD2. The CDR3 has 16 amino acids. V gave up 9 bases and J gave up 4 bases; unmatched junction bases: 15. Germline V gene data show CDR1 as SGHNT and CDR2 as YYREEE (reference sequence). CDR3: CATGLAGGSTLYEQYF. The CDR3 nucleotides read TGTGCCACCGGACTAGCGGGCGGATCGACGCTTTACGAGCAGTACTTC.

V is TRBV7-9 and J is TRBJ1-2; the D is unclear. The CDR3 sequence is 16 residues long. V was trimmed by 1 base and J by 4 bases, leaving 16 bases between them. Germline V gene lookup returns CDR1 SEHNR and CDR2 FQNEAQ (reference sequence). CDR3: CASSLVFQWPAYGYTF. The CDR3 region has the DNA TGTGCCAGCAGCTTAGTCTTTCAGTGGCCTGCCTATGGCTACACCTTC.

This chain joins TRBV6-4 and TRBJ2-1; 9 nucleotides agree with TRBD2. This CDR3 has 15 residues. Germline CDR1 reads MRHNA; CDR2 reads SNTAGT. The trim removed 4 bases at V and 5 bases at J, leaving 6 bases unmatched. CDR3 region: CASSVAGGLNNEQFF. CDR3 DNA: TGTGCCAGCAGTGTGGCGGGGGGGCTCAACAATGAGCAGTTCTTC.

V gene TRBV10-2 combines with J gene TRBJ1-3; tentatively, D is TRBD1 (5 bases). This CDR3 region has 16 residues. CDR1 and CDR2 (germline): WSHSY, SAAADI. Trimming shortened V by 2 bases and J by 0 bases, and 11 bases separated the two germline ends. For the CDR3, the DNA is TGCGCCAGCAGTGAGACAGGCCCCGACTCTGGAAACACCATATATTTT. This gives the protein CASSETGPDSGNTIYF.

CDR3 region: CASSFTRYRTTNTEAFF. In DNA form, the CDR3 reads TGTGCCAGCAGTTTCACTCGATACAGGACCACGAACACTGAAGCTTTCTTT. This sequence joins TRBV28 and TRBJ1-1; tentative D call: TRBD1 (5 bases). The CDR3 has 17 residues. Germline CDR1 reads MDHEN; CDR2 reads SYDVKM. Trimming stripped 3 bases from V and 1 base from J, with 18 bases between.

This clone was detected only once. The CDR3 DNA sequence: TGCGCCAGCAGCCAAACCCCTGAACTAGCGGGAGGATGGAATGAGCAGTTCTTC. Residues: CASSQTPELAGGWNEQFF. V is TRBV4-1 and J is TRBJ2-1; 12 bases fit TRBD2. The CDR3 totals 18 residues. With V trimmed by 2 bases and J by 7 bases, 12 bases remained unmatched. Germline V gene data show CDR1 as MGHRA and CDR2 as YSYEKL.

The V gene is TRBV5-1, the J gene TRBJ2-3; D possibly corresponds to TRBD1 (6 bases). Per germline, CDR1 SGHRS and CDR2 YFSETQ. The V end lost 4 bases, the J end lost 9 bases, and 12 bases lay between the germline ends. This CDR3 is built from 12 residues. CDR3 sequence: CASSQERGTQYF. DNA for the CDR3: TGCGCCAGCAGCCAAGAAAGGGGGACGCAGTATTTT.

J is TRBJ2-1 and V is TRBV11-1, with 11 bases that match TRBD2. The germline V gene has CDR1 SGHAT and CDR2 FQDESV (reference sequence). With V trimmed by 5 bases and J by 0 bases, 12 bases remained unmatched. This CDR3 contains 19 residues. As DNA, the CDR3 is TGTGCCAGCAGCCCTCGGGGTAGCGGGGGGGGTAGCTCCTACAATGAGCAGTTCTTC. Its protein product is CASSPRGSGGGSSYNEQFF.

This chain links TRBV7-2 with TRBJ2-5; 12 nucleotides align to TRBD2. Germline V CDR1 and CDR2: SGHTA, FQGNSA. This CDR3 has 16 amino acids. The junction had 7 bases not matched to a gene; V was cut back by 4 bases and J by 4 bases. CDR3: CASSSRLAGALETQYF. For the CDR3, the DNA is TGTGCCAGCAGCTCCCGACTAGCGGGAGCCCTAGAGACCCAGTACTTC.

The rearrangement uses TRBV27 and TRBJ2-1; TRBD2 aligns across 7 bases. V was pared by 5 bases and J by 2 bases, with 15 bases of the junction left unmatched. The germline CDR1 and CDR2 sequences are MNHEY and SMNVEV (reference sequence). This CDR3 comprises 18 residues. The CDR3 sequence: CASSPIAPWSGTYNEQFF. The CDR3 DNA is TGTGCCAGCAGTCCTATCGCGCCCTGGAGCGGGACCTACAATGAGCAGTTCTTC.

This sequence joins TRBV5-6 and TRBJ2-2; the match to TRBD2 covers 14 bases. Trimming cost V 3 bases and J 4 bases; bases outside gene matches: 8. CDR3 length: 18 amino acids. Germline V gives CDR1 SGHDT, CDR2 YYEEEE. DNA for the CDR3: TGTGCCAGCAGCTCGGGGACTAGCGGGAGTCGAGTCACCGGGGAGCTGTTTTTT. Its translation is CASSSGTSGSRVTGELFF.

J is TRBJ2-3 and V is TRBV2; 9 bases match TRBD1. The CDR3 has 16 amino acids. V dropped 7 bases and J dropped 0; count of bases not matched to a gene: 8. CDR1 and CDR2 (germline): SNHLY, FYNNEI. The CDR3 region is CASTFSDRGSTDTQYF. In nucleotides, the CDR3 is TGTGCCAGCACCTTTTCGGACAGGGGAAGCACAGATACGCAGTATTTT.

The rearrangement uses TRBV7-6 and TRBJ2-7, with TRBD2 matching 15 bases. CDR1 and CDR2 (germline): SGHVS, FNYEAQ. The CDR3 sequence is 14 residues long. V shed 4 bases and J 6 bases; nucleotides not matched to a gene: 1. The CDR3 protein is CASSWGLAGGEQYF. The CDR3 nucleotides read TGTGCCAGCAGCTGGGGACTAGCGGGGGGCGAGCAGTACTTC.

The rearrangement links TRBV14 to TRBJ2-1; 10 positions match TRBD2. The V gene end was trimmed by 1 base and the J gene end by 7 bases; junction bases not matched to a gene: 10. CDR3 length equals 17 residues. Germline V gene data show CDR1 as SGHDN and CDR2 as FVKESK. The CDR3 nucleotides are TGTGCCAGCAGCCAAGGTCCCGGGACTAGCGCCCGGAATGAGCAGTTCTTC. The encoded protein is CASSQGPGTSARNEQFF.